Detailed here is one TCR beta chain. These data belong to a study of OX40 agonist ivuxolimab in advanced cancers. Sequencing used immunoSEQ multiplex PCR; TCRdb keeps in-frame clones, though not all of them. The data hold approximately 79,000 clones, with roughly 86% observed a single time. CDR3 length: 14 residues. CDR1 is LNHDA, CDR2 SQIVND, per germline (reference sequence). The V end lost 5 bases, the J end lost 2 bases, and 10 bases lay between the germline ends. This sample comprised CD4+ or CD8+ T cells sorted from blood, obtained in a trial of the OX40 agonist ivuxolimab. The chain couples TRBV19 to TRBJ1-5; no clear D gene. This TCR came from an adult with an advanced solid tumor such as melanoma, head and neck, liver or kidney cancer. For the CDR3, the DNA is TGTGCCAGTAGTTCGGGTGGGGGCAATCAGCCCCAGCATTTT. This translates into CASSSGGGNQPQHF.